The 5 T cell receptor beta chains below come from one sample, sequenced in a study of beta chain features in type 1 diabetes. The entirety of the isolated RNA underwent reverse transcription, so expressed TCRB transcripts were sequenced. Libraries were prepared by immunoSEQ multiplex PCR; TCRdb keeps only in-frame clonotypes and omits some of them. Of some 500,000 clones listed, over 10% are singletons. Sequenced: naive CD4+ T cells from blood. The origin of the receptors is a woman aged 18-35 years in good health.

The chain recombines TRBV29-1 with TRBJ2-3; D is tentatively TRBD1 or TRBD2 (6 bases each). Germline V CDR1 and CDR2: SQVTM, ANQGSEA. This CDR3 is 13 amino acids long. Trimming removed 8 bases from V and 1 base from J, with 13 bases in between. CDR3 residues: CSYPRGGTDTQYF. The DNA of the CDR3 is TGCAGCTACCCGAGGGGGGGCACAGATACGCAGTATTTT.

On this clone itself: This same CDR3 is encoded by further DNA sequences in the sample. The chain has TRBV5-1 and TRBJ2-5; D ambiguous. The CDR3 has 12 amino acids. Germline CDR1 SGHRS, CDR2 YFSETQ. Deletions cut 0 bases from V and 3 bases from J, with 3 bases between. CDR3 region: CASSLGEETQYF. CDR3 bases: TGCGCCAGCAGCTTGGGAGAAGAGACCCAGTACTTC. Full variable domain (outside the CDR3, taken from reference TRBV5-1 and TRBJ2-5): KAGVTQTPRYLIKTRGQQVTLSCSPISGHRSVSWYQQTPGQGLQFLFEYFSETQRNKGNFPGRFSGRQFSNSRSEMNVSTLELGDSALYLCASSLGEETQYFGPGTRLLVL.

This chain links TRBV4-1 with TRBJ2-5; a weak D match, TRBD2 (6 bases). V lost 6 bases and J 5 bases, leaving 13 bases between the germline ends. This CDR3 region has 13 residues. Looked up from germline, CDR1 is MGHRA and CDR2 is YSYEKL. DNA for the CDR3: TGCGCCAGCAGTCAGCAGGAGGGGGAGACCCAGTACTTC. The encoded protein is CASSQQEGETQYF.

V usage is TRBV7-8 and J usage is TRBJ2-7; D gene ambiguous. This CDR3 comprises 14 residues. Germline V gene lookup returns CDR1 SGHVS and CDR2 FQNEAQ. The germline V and J ends were trimmed by 1 base and 3 bases, with 10 bases remaining between them. In DNA form, the CDR3 reads TGTGCCAGCAGCTTAGAGGTTGGCCACTACGAGCAGTACGTC. Protein product: CASSLEVGHYEQYV.

In this sample, this clone turned up a few times. The chain is built from TRBV30 and TRBJ1-1, with a possible D match to TRBD1 (5 bases). The germline CDR1 and CDR2 sequences are GTSNPN and SVGIG (reference sequence). With 5 bases removed from V and 7 bases from J, the gap between germline ends came to 11 bases. CDR3 length: 11 amino acids. CDR3 coding DNA: TGTGCCTGGGCTACACAGGTTGAAGCTTTCTTT. This translates into CAWATQVEAFF.